The 10 T cell receptor beta chains presented below share a single source sample, sequenced in a study of response to subunit inactivated influenza vaccine. TCRdb used MiXCR to reprocess the RT-PCR reads, holding one entry per CDR3 protein. Seen here are 300,000 to 350,000 distinct CDR3 sequences, roughly a fifth observed once, and the top ten hold roughly a tenth. The sample in question was PBMCs from blood, obtained approximately 22 months after vaccination. The origin of the receptors is a man aged 50 to 69 who received an inactivated influenza vaccine.

This clonotype has more than one count but fewer than ten. The CDR3, as DNA: TGTGCCATCAGTGAGGTACGGACGAACACTGAAGCTTTCTTT. This gives the protein CAISEVRTNTEAFF. The V call is TRBV10-3, the J call TRBJ1-1; D ambiguous. Trimming left V 2 bases short and J 1 base short, with 8 bases between. The CDR3 contains 14 residues. Germline V gene data show CDR1 as ENHRY and CDR2 as SYGVKD.

A few counts support this clonotype. J is TRBJ1-1 and V is TRBV5-1; 9 bases match TRBD1. The CDR3 length is 16 residues. Trimming cost V 4 bases and J 3 bases; bases outside gene matches: 10. Germline lookup yields CDR1 SGHRS and CDR2 YFSETQ. The CDR3 region has the DNA TGCGCCAGCAGCCTCGGGACAGGGAAGCTGGACACTGAAGCTTTCTTT. Protein sequence: CASSLGTGKLDTEAFF.

CDR3 nucleotides: TGTGCCAGCAGCGGGGACAGGGGACTCACTACGGGCACTGAAGCTTTCTTT. It encodes CASSGDRGLTTGTEAFF. The chain joins TRBV11-2 to TRBJ1-1, with 10 positions matching TRBD1. The CDR3 totals 17 residues. Trimming cost V 5 bases and J 4 bases; bases outside gene matches: 13. Germline V gene lookup returns CDR1 SGHAT and CDR2 FQNNGV. Looking up the rest from reference TRBV11-2 and TRBJ1-1 gives the full variable domain: EAGVAQSPRYKIIEKRQSVAFWCNPISGHATLYWYQQILGQGPKLLIQFQNNGVVDDSQLPKDRFSAERLKGVDSTLKIQPAKLEDSAVYLCASSGDRGLTTGTEAFFGQGTRLTVV.

The chain employs TRBV28 and TRBJ2-1, with 9 positions matching TRBD2. The V gene end was trimmed by 6 bases and the J gene end by 6 bases; junction bases not matched to a gene: 6. This CDR3 region has 14 residues. Germline V lookup: CDR1 MDHEN, CDR2 SYDVKM. This CDR3 reads CASRIAGAVNEQFF. The CDR3 region has the DNA TGTGCCAGCAGGATAGCGGGAGCGGTCAATGAGCAGTTCTTC.

A remark on this clonotype: The junction differs from germline at one of its ends, possibly a read error. The chain carries TRBV2 and TRBJ1-2; D gene unclear. Looked up from germline, CDR1 is SNHLY and CDR2 is FYNNEI. The CDR3 consists of 14 residues. CDR3: CASSEAGRNYGCTF. CDR3 coding DNA: TGTGCCAGCAGTGAAGCGGGCCGAAACTATGGCTGCACCTTC.

The J gene is TRBJ2-7, the V gene TRBV12-3 or TRBV12-4; no definite D call. Between the trimmed V and J ends, which lost 3 bases and 4 bases, there was a span of 10 bases. This CDR3 is 13 amino acids long. The CDR3 DNA is TGTGCCAGCAGTTTTTTTCTGAAATACGAGCAGTACTTC. Protein product: CASSFFLKYEQYF.

This sequence joins TRBV7-8 and TRBJ2-2, with D unclear. The germline CDR1 and CDR2 sequences are SGHVS and FQNEAQ. This CDR3 has 14 residues. V lost 0 bases and J 4 bases, leaving 6 bases between the germline ends. In DNA, the CDR3 is TGTGCCAGCAGCTTAGCCGACATCACCGGGGAGCTGTTTTTT. Translation gives CASSLADITGELFF.

The genes are TRBV7-6 and TRBJ2-7; the D call may be TRBD1 or TRBD2 (5 bases each). Per germline, CDR1 SGHVS and CDR2 FNYEAQ. The CDR3 contains 15 residues. The V and J ends lost 5 bases and 7 bases respectively, with 21 bases between them. The CDR3 DNA is TGTGCCAGCAGCCCCGGGTCGGGACGGGGTGTAGAGCAGTACTTC. It encodes CASSPGSGRGVEQYF.

This clonotype was picked up many times. V usage is TRBV29-1 and J usage is TRBJ1-2; no clear D gene. This CDR3 is built from 15 residues. Germline lookup yields CDR1 SQVTM and CDR2 ANQGSEA. V dropped 3 bases and J dropped 4 bases, with 18 bases sitting between them. CDR3 sequence (DNA): TGCAGCGTTGATGATACAGAGGAACGGCCCTATGGCTACACCTTC. Translation gives CSVDDTEERPYGYTF.

The chain is built from TRBV30 and TRBJ1-1, with 7 bases aligning to TRBD1. Per germline, CDR1 GTSNPN and CDR2 SVGIG (reference sequence). The CDR3 consists of 12 residues. V was pared by 1 base and J by 5 bases, with 1 base of the junction left unmatched. The CDR3 sequence is CAWSAGGTEAFF. The DNA of the CDR3 is TGTGCCTGGAGTGCAGGGGGTACTGAAGCTTTCTTT.